The clone carrying this TCR beta chain came up a few times. CDR1 and CDR2 (germline): SNHLY, FYNNEI. Trimming took off 7 bases at V and 0 bases at J, with 13 bases between the two ends. This CDR3 contains 14 residues. This sample is drawn from a study of ipilimumab plus nivolumab after autologous stem cell transplantation. The table came from immunoSEQ multiplex PCR; TCRdb's copy has only in-frame clones and leaves some out. Counted here are about 43,000 clones, around nine tenths occurring once; the ten biggest clones make up 0.88%. Specimen: PBMCs, collected in a trial of ipilimumab plus nivolumab as post-transplant consolidation. The V and J genes are TRBV2 and TRBJ2-7; no firm D call. The receptor was derived from a male donor with multiple myeloma. CDR3 loop: CASKVLSSSYEQYF. Written as DNA, the CDR3 is TGTGCCAGCAAAGTCCTCAGCAGCTCCTACGAGCAGTACTTC.